The present T cell receptor beta chain was sequenced within a study of blood T cell repertoires in COVID-19. Overall study context: PBMCs, B-cell-depleted T cells, or T cells provided the cDNA or gDNA that made up the material.

V trimming: 3 bases; J trimming: 7 bases; junction bases outside the gene matches: 11. This CDR3 contains 16 residues. CDR1 is LGHDT, CDR2 YNNKEL, per germline (reference sequence). In the original analysis: Cell counts per sample came from amplifying reference gene primers. The repertoire was sequenced with immunoSEQ multiplex PCR; TCRdb's copy has only in-frame clones and lacks some. That table gives V, J and clone size, and the DNA gave D and trimming. This table has about 67,000 clones, 70% to 90% appearing once. Sample: peripheral blood. The receptor was derived from a man between 45 and 60 years old with active COVID-19. This chain joins TRBV3-1 (or the pseudogene TRBV3-2) and TRBJ1-1; 10 bases map to TRBD1. The CDR3: CASSHAQGQGTGEAFF. The CDR3 DNA reads as TGTGCCAGCAGCCACGCTCAGGGACAGGGGACGGGTGAAGCTTTCTTT.